This TCR beta chain came from a study of blood T cell repertoires in COVID-19. As for the study in general: T cells, B-cell-depleted T cells, or PBMCs supplied cDNA or gDNA.

V lost 4 bases and J 3 bases, leaving 9 bases between the germline ends. In germline, CDR1 is MNHNS, CDR2 SASEGT. The CDR3 sequence is 13 residues long. Only in-frame clones appear in the TCRdb table, and some are missing; sequencing was by immunoSEQ multiplex PCR. The profile shows 95,000 to 110,000 clones, 80% to 90% of them singletons. V usage is TRBV6-1 and J usage is TRBJ2-5; D possibly corresponds to TRBD2 (6 bases). What was sequenced was peripheral blood. The TCR was taken from a man aged 60-69 years with acute or convalescent COVID-19. The CDR3, as DNA: TGTGCCAGCAGTGTAGCGGCCAAAGAGACCCAGTACTTC. Amino acids: CASSVAAKETQYF.